These 7 T cell receptor beta chains came from one sample sequenced in a study of T cells after yellow fever vaccination. TCRdb used MiXCR to reprocess the 5' RACE reads, holding one entry per CDR3 protein. The sample records hundreds of thousands of distinct CDR3 sequences, 9% to 15% being singletons. Sequencing was performed on PBMCs, taken on the day of the yellow fever booster vaccination. The source of these receptors is a man between 25 and 39 years old who received the YFV17D yellow fever vaccine.

The chain links TRBV29-1 to TRBJ2-1; 8 positions agree with TRBD2. Germline values: CDR1 SQVTM, CDR2 ANQGSEA. J lost 4 bases, V lost 0 bases, and 14 bases had no gene match. The CDR3 is 18 amino acids. CDR3 sequence reads: CSVEDQAGGNRYYNEQFF. CDR3 bases: TGCAGCGTTGAAGATCAGGCGGGAGGCAACCGTTATTACAATGAGCAGTTCTTC.

This clonotype has only a few counts. V and J are TRBV5-1 and TRBJ2-5, with 12 bases fitting TRBD1. The germline CDR1 and CDR2 sequences are SGHRS and YFSETQ. J lost 5 bases, V lost 4 bases, and 6 bases had no gene match. The CDR3 runs 15 residues. CDR3 DNA: TGCGCCAGCAGCACGGGACAGGGGGCGGCGGAGACCCAGTACTTC. Its protein is CASSTGQGAAETQYF.

CDR3 sequence reads: CASSFGSTAGEQFF. The CDR3 DNA reads TGTGCCAGCAGCTTCGGCTCTACAGCGGGTGAGCAGTTCTTC. The genes are TRBV7-9 and TRBJ2-1; D may be TRBD2 (6 bases). The CDR3 is made up of 14 amino acids. Per germline, CDR1 SEHNR and CDR2 FQNEAQ (reference sequence). With 3 bases removed from V and 9 bases from J, the gap between germline ends came to 15 bases. The full variable domain, rest sourced from reference TRBV7-9 and TRBJ2-1, is DTGVSQNPRHKITKRGQNVTFRCDPISEHNRLYWYRQTLGQGPEFLTYFQNEAQLEKSRLLSDRFSAERPKGSFSTLEIQRTEQGDSAMYLCASSFGSTAGEQFFGPGTRLTVL.

The gene calls are TRBV5-4 and TRBJ2-2; 8 positions match TRBD2. V dropped 0 bases and J dropped 8; count of bases not matched to a gene: 12. The CDR3 length is 17 residues. Per the germline V gene, CDR1 is SGHNT and CDR2 is YYREEE (reference sequence). The CDR3 protein is CASSLASGGRLKGELFF. CDR3 nucleotides: TGTGCCAGCAGCTTGGCTTCGGGAGGGCGTTTAAAAGGGGAGCTGTTTTTT.

The chain joins TRBV20-1 to TRBJ2-7; tentatively, D is TRBD2 (5 bases). Germline values: CDR1 DFQATT, CDR2 SNEGSKA (reference sequence). The CDR3 is made up of 13 amino acids. Trimming took off 3 bases at V and 1 base at J, with 10 bases between the two ends. The CDR3 protein is CSASPSLSYEQYF. The CDR3 nucleotides read TGCAGTGCTAGCCCTAGCTTATCCTACGAGCAGTACTTC.

The J gene is TRBJ2-1, the V gene TRBV9; D is possibly TRBD2 (5 bases). This CDR3 spans 16 amino acids. Trimming cost V 1 base and J 4 bases, with 15 bases left between them. Germline V gives CDR1 SGDLS, CDR2 YYNGEE. CDR3 in DNA: TGTGCCAGCAGCGTAAATACGCGGGTCGCATACAATGAGCAGTTCTTC. Amino acid sequence: CASSVNTRVAYNEQFF.

CDR3 residues: CATSRRGLAGGSGANVLTF. In nucleotides, the CDR3 is TGTGCCACCAGCAGGAGGGGACTAGCGGGAGGGTCTGGGGCCAACGTCCTGACTTTC. V gene TRBV15 combines with J gene TRBJ2-6; 16 nucleotides agree with TRBD2. The J segment lost 1 base and the V segment lost 3 bases, leaving 3 bases of the junction unmatched. CDR1 and CDR2 from the germline V gene are LNHNV and YYDKDF (reference sequence). CDR3 length: 19 residues.